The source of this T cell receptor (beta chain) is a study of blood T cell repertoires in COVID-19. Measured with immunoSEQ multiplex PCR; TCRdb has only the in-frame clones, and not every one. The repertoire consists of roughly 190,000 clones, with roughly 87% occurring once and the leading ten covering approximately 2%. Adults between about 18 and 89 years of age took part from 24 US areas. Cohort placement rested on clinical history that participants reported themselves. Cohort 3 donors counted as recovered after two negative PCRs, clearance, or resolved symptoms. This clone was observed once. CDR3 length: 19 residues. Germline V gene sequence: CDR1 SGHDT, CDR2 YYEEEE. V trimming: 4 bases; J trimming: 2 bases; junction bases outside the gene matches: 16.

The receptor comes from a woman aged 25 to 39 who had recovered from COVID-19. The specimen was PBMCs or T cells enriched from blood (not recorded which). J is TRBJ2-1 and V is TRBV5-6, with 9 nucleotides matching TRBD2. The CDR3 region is CASSIQGWASGAAYNEQFF. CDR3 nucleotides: TGTGCCAGCAGCATCCAGGGGTGGGCTAGCGGGGCCGCCTACAATGAGCAGTTCTTC.